This entry features one T cell receptor (beta chain) sequence. This specimen belongs to a study of blood T cell repertoires in COVID-19. Study-level background: The United States, Italy and Spain provided the acute and convalescent COVID-19 samples. Sample material is recorded as cDNA or gDNA derived from T cells, B-cell-depleted T cells, or PBMCs.

V shed 5 bases, J shed 0 bases, and the junction held 5 bases outside the gene matches. Per germline, CDR1 MGHRA and CDR2 YSYEKL. This CDR3 region has 15 residues. In the original processing: Nucleated cell number was recorded as an estimate derived from reference gene primer amplification. Sequenced by immunoSEQ multiplex PCR; TCRdb stores in-frame clones only, minus some. The V and J calls and clone size come from that table; D and trimming were worked out from the DNA. The sample yields under 200,000 clones, more than 75% seen once. The sequencing sample was made of peripheral blood. The chain couples TRBV4-1 to TRBJ1-1; 8 bases agree with TRBD1. The receptor comes from a man aged 40-49 years with active or convalescent COVID-19. This CDR3 reads CASSERDRLNTEAFF. The CDR3 DNA reads as TGCGCCAGCAGCGAGCGGGACAGGCTGAACACTGAAGCTTTCTTT.